The rows below give T cell receptor beta chains drawn from one sample of a study of cytomegalovirus exposure and HLA in healthy donors. TCRdb's copy holds only in-frame clones and misses some; the assay was immunoSEQ multiplex PCR. The data hold about 160,000 clones, with approximately 80% observed a single time. Sequences were obtained from PBMCs. Receptors were obtained from a woman younger than 35 in good health and CMV-seronegative. Both conserved end residues are part of each CDR3.

v_gene: TRBV7-7
j_gene: TRBJ2-1
CDR3aa: CASSLSSGTYNEQFF

v_gene: TRBV2
j_gene: TRBJ1-4
CDR3aa: CASTPMRQGSEKLFF

v_gene: TRBV6-5
j_gene: TRBJ1-3
CDR3aa: CASSLGNTIYF

v_gene: TRBV11-2
j_gene: TRBJ2-5
CDR3aa: CASSLTGEQETQYF

v_gene: TRBV6-1
j_gene: TRBJ1-1
CDR3aa: CASSEPWAENTEAFF

v_gene: TRBV4-1
j_gene: TRBJ2-1
CDR3aa: CASSQDLLAGVNNEQFF

v_gene: TRBV7-9
j_gene: TRBJ1-6
CDR3aa: CASSLVGRALYSPLHF

v_gene: TRBV13
j_gene: TRBJ1-6
CDR3aa: CASSLSSSYNSPLHF

v_gene: TRBV10-3
j_gene: TRBJ1-1
CDR3aa: CAIRPGTGLTEAFF

v_gene: TRBV6-1
j_gene: -
CDR3aa: CASSPRDGAYEQYF

v_gene: TRBV28
j_gene: TRBJ1-2
CDR3aa: CASSLGQDTYGYTF

v_gene: TRBV9
j_gene: TRBJ2-5
CDR3aa: CASSVDGGLKTQYF

v_gene: TRBV5-6
j_gene: TRBJ2-7
CDR3aa: CASSPFPTANEQYF

v_gene: TRBV28
j_gene: TRBJ2-1
CDR3aa: CASSAVVAASYNEQFF

v_gene: TRBV28
j_gene: TRBJ1-1
CDR3aa: CASSQNTEAFF

v_gene: TRBV9
j_gene: TRBJ2-1
CDR3aa: CASSSTGQGMREQFF

v_gene: TRBV7-9
j_gene: TRBJ1-1
CDR3aa: CASSPGWGPEANTEAFF

v_gene: TRBV18
j_gene: TRBJ2-5
CDR3aa: CASSPGAGGQETQYF

v_gene: TRBV28
j_gene: TRBJ1-1
CDR3aa: CAHRTGNTEAFF

v_gene: TRBV7-9
j_gene: TRBJ2-7
CDR3aa: CASGEGQGASYEQYF

v_gene: TRBV27
j_gene: TRBJ2-1
CDR3aa: CASSARLAGSNEQFF

v_gene: TRBV5-4
j_gene: TRBJ2-7
CDR3aa: CASSRQGVPYEQYF

v_gene: TRBV6-6
j_gene: TRBJ2-2
CDR3aa: CASSRANTGELFF

v_gene: TRBV5-1
j_gene: TRBJ2-1
CDR3aa: CASSSGQGYNEQFF

v_gene: TRBV11-2
j_gene: TRBJ1-4
CDR3aa: CASSFLGTGNEKLFF

v_gene: TRBV13
j_gene: TRBJ2-7
CDR3aa: CASSLGQGVNEQYF

v_gene: TRBV30
j_gene: TRBJ1-6
CDR3aa: CAWSVTRFPYNSPLHF

v_gene: TRBV7-9
j_gene: TRBJ1-2
CDR3aa: CASSRRERGEDGYTF

v_gene: TRBV19
j_gene: TRBJ1-1
CDR3aa: CASSIETGGYTEAFF

v_gene: TRBV5-4
j_gene: TRBJ2-1
CDR3aa: CASRGGGAFYNEQFF

v_gene: TRBV5-6
j_gene: TRBJ1-1
CDR3aa: CASRWGGVGNTEAFF

v_gene: TRBV2
j_gene: TRBJ1-4
CDR3aa: CASRAGEIEKLFF

v_gene: TRBV7-9
j_gene: TRBJ2-1
CDR3aa: CASSFTGGTYNEQFF

v_gene: TRBV5-1
j_gene: TRBJ2-2
CDR3aa: CASSLHRTNTGELFF

v_gene: TRBV7-9
j_gene: TRBJ1-5
CDR3aa: CASSWGDQPQHF

v_gene: TRBV6-1
j_gene: TRBJ2-1
CDR3aa: CASSRTSGGEDEQFF

v_gene: TRBV18
j_gene: TRBJ1-6
CDR3aa: CASSESGNSPLHF

v_gene: TRBV4-1
j_gene: TRBJ2-7
CDR3aa: CASSHEYREQYF

v_gene: TRBV7-7
j_gene: TRBJ2-7
CDR3aa: CASSLGQETYEQYF

v_gene: TRBV25-1
j_gene: TRBJ2-7
CDR3aa: CASSEWSYEQYF

v_gene: TRBV4-1
j_gene: TRBJ2-5
CDR3aa: CASSQEVAGGETQYF

v_gene: TRBV11-2
j_gene: -
CDR3aa: CASSWGGAEQYF

v_gene: TRBV2
j_gene: TRBJ1-4
CDR3aa: CASSGRTGGPEKLFF

v_gene: TRBV11-3
j_gene: TRBJ2-2
CDR3aa: CASSLVGGSGELFF

v_gene: TRBV5-1
j_gene: TRBJ2-2
CDR3aa: CASSWGTGGTGELFF

v_gene: TRBV5-6
j_gene: TRBJ2-7
CDR3aa: CASSLDRTTYEQYF

v_gene: TRBV5-4
j_gene: TRBJ2-3
CDR3aa: CASSQDRALTDTQYF

v_gene: TRBV7-3
j_gene: TRBJ2-5
CDR3aa: CASREQGVAETQYF

v_gene: TRBV7-9
j_gene: TRBJ2-1
CDR3aa: CATTLGRRGLDNEQFF

v_gene: TRBV19
j_gene: TRBJ1-4
CDR3aa: CASSPPPGGREKLFF